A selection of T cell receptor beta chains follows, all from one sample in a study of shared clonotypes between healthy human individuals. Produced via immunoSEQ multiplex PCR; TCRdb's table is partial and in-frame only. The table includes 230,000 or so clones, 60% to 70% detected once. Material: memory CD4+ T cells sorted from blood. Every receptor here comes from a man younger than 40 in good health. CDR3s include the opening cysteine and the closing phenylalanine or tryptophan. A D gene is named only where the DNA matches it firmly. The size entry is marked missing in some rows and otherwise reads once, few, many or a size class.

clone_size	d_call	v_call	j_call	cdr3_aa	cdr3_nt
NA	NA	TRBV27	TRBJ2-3	CASSLFVQGTSTDTQYF	TGTGCCAGCAGTTTATTTGTCCAGGGGACTAGCACAGATACGCAGTATTTT
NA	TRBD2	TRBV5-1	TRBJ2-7	CASSPWTSDRNEQYF	TGCGCCAGCAGCCCGTGGACTAGCGATCGTAACGAGCAGTACTTC
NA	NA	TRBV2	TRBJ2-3	CASSLDRPTDTQYF	TGTGCCAGCAGTCTCGACAGGCCCACAGATACGCAGTATTTT
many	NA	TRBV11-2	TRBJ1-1	CASSLGDWTDTEAFF	TGTGCCAGCAGCTTAGGGGACTGGACAGACACTGAAGCTTTCTTT
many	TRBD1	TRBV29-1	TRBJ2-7	CSVPGQGSYEQYF	TGCAGCGTCCCGGGACAGGGAAGCTACGAGCAGTACTTC
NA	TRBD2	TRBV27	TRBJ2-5	CASSPAGLAGEGVETQYF	TGTGCCAGCAGCCCGGCGGGACTAGCGGGAGAGGGTGTAGAGACCCAGTACTTC
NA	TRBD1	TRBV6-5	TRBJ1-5	CASSRRTGRDQPQHF	TGTGCCAGCAGTCGGCGGACAGGGAGGGATCAGCCCCAGCATTTT
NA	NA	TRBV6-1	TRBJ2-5	CASTRRRETQYF	TGTGCCTCTACTCGGAGGAGGGAGACCCAGTACTTC
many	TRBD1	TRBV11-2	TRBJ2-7	CASRRNRGVEQYF	TGTGCCAGCAGACGTAACAGGGGAGTCGAGCAGTACTTC
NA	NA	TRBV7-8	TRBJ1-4	CASSLAIERYNEKLFF	TGTGCCAGCAGCTTAGCGATTGAAAGATATAATGAAAAACTGTTTTTT
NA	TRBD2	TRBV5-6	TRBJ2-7	CASSAGTSGNYEQYF	TGTGCCAGCAGCGCCGGGACTAGCGGGAACTACGAGCAGTACTTC
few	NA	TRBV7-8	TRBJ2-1	CASSIGGKVNEQFF	TGTGCCAGCAGCATAGGGGGTAAAGTTAATGAGCAGTTCTTC
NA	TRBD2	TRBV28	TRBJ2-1	CASRPEGLAGHNEQFF	TGTGCCAGCAGACCCGAGGGACTAGCGGGACACAATGAGCAGTTCTTC
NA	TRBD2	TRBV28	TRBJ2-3	CASSPSPGRPADTQYF	TGTGCCAGCAGTCCCTCCCCCGGGAGGCCCGCAGATACGCAGTATTTT
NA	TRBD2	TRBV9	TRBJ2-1	CASSVSGSRNEQFF	TGTGCCAGCAGCGTTAGCGGGAGTAGGAATGAGCAGTTCTTC
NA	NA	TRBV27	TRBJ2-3	CASTPVIEGTDTQYF	TGTGCCAGCACCCCAGTCATTGAGGGCACAGATACGCAGTATTTT
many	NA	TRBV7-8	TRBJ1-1	CASSRGRPSGNTEAFF	TGTGCCAGCAGCCGTGGACGCCCCTCAGGGAACACTGAAGCTTTCTTT
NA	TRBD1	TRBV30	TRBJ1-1	CACGFTGDTEAFF	TGTGCCTGTGGGTTCACAGGGGACACTGAAGCTTTCTTT
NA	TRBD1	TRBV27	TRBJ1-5	CASSLDGPGTGGIQPQHF	TGTGCCAGCAGTTTAGATGGCCCCGGGACAGGGGGAATTCAGCCCCAGCATTTT
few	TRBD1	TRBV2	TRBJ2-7	CASSAGTGVHYEQYF	TGTGCCAGCAGTGCCGGGACAGGGGTTCACTACGAGCAGTACTTC
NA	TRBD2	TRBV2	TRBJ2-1	CASSPLAGPYNEQFF	TGTGCCAGCAGTCCCCTAGCGGGGCCCTACAATGAGCAGTTCTTC
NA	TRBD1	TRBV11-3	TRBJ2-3	CASSLRQGYTDTQYF	TGTGCCAGCAGCTTGAGACAGGGGTACACAGATACGCAGTATTTT
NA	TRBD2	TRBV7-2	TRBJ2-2	CASSFPSGSGFGELFF	TGTGCCAGCAGCTTTCCTAGCGGGAGCGGGTTCGGGGAGCTGTTTTTT
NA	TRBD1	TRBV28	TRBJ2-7	CASSLTGQAYEQYF	TGTGCCAGCAGTTTGACGGGACAGGCCTACGAGCAGTACTTC
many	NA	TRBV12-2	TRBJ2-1	CASRLAIRHNLARETPYNEQFF	TGTGCAAGTCGCTTAGCGATTAGACATAATCTAGCGCGCGAGACACCGTACAATGAGCAGTTCTTC
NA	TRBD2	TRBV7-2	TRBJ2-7	CASSFTSGPFYEQYF	TGTGCCAGCAGCTTTACTAGCGGGCCTTTTTACGAGCAGTACTTC
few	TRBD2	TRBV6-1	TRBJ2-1	CASSPEGTSGSQQFF	TGTGCCAGCAGTCCGGAAGGCACTAGCGGGAGTCAGCAGTTCTTC
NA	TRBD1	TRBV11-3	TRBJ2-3	CASSLSGTGGAGTQYF	TGTGCCAGCAGCTTAAGCGGGACAGGGGGCGCAGGTACGCAGTATTTT
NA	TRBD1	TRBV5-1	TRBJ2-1	CASSLYQQGASNNEQFF	TGCGCCAGCAGCCTCTACCAACAGGGGGCGTCGAACAATGAGCAGTTCTTC
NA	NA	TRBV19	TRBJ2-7	CASESGTYEQYF	TGTGCCAGTGAGTCAGGGACCTACGAGCAGTACTTC
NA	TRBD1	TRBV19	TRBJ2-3	CASSRTGVGTDTQYF	TGTGCCAGTAGCCGAACAGGGGTGGGCACAGATACGCAGTATTTT
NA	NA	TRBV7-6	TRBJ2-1	CASSLSHNEQFF	TGTGCCAGCAGCTTGAGCCACAATGAGCAGTTCTTC
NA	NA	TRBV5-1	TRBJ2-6	CASSFLGGTGANVLTF	TGCGCCAGCAGCTTCTTAGGGGGAACCGGGGCCAACGTCCTGACTTTC
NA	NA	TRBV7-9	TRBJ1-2	CASSFGDNYGYTF	TGTGCCAGCAGCTTTGGGGATAACTATGGCTACACCTTC
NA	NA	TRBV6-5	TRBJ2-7	CASSITSGAAYEQYF	TGTGCCAGCAGTATTACATCCGGCGCAGCCTACGAGCAGTACTTC
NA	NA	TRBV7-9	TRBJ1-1	CASSLLSGGNTEAFF	TGTGCCAGCAGCTTGTTGTCGGGAGGGAACACTGAAGCTTTCTTT
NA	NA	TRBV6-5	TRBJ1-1	CASSYNTVTEAFF	TGTGCCAGCAGTTACAATACAGTTACAGAGGCTTTCTTT
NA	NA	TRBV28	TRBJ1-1	CASSLVGHRMNTEAFF	TGTGCCAGCAGTTTAGTCGGACACAGGATGAACACTGAAGCTTTCTTT
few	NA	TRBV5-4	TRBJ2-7	CASSLRAAYEQYF	TGTGCCAGCAGCTTGAGGGCAGCCTACGAGCAGTACTTC
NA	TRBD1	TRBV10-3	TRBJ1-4	CAISEGQGAIPATNEKLFF	TGTGCCATCAGTGAGGGACAGGGGGCGATACCTGCAACTAATGAAAAACTGTTTTTT
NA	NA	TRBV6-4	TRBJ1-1	CASSDFLWQRAFF	TGTGCCAGCAGTGACTTTTTGTGGCAGCGAGCTTTCTTT
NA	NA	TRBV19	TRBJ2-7	CASSISGISYEQYF	TGTGCCAGTAGTATATCCGGGATCTCCTACGAGCAGTACTTC
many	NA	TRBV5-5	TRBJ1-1	CASSLGTSTEAFF	TGTGCCAGCAGCTTGGGGACGAGCACTGAAGCTTTCTTT
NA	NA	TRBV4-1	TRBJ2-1	CASSYAGAIYEQFF	TGCGCCAGCAGTTATGCGGGGGCGATCTATGAGCAGTTCTTC
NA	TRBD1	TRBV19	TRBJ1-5	CASDDPQQGFYQPQHF	TGTGCCAGTGACGACCCTCAACAGGGGTTCTATCAGCCCCAGCATTTT
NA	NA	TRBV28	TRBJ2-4	CASKTGTTKNIQYF	TGTGCCAGTAAGACCGGGACAACCAAAAACATTCAGTACTTC
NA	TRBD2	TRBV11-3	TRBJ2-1	CASSPGLPSYNEQFF	TGTGCCAGCAGCCCGGGACTACCATCCTACAATGAGCAGTTCTTC
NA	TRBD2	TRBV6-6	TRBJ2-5	CASSYPSGRGETQYF	TGTGCCAGCAGTTATCCTAGCGGGAGGGGGGAGACCCAGTACTTC
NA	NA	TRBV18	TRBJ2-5	CASSPKETQYF	TGTGCCAGCTCACCAAAGGAGACCCAGTACTTC
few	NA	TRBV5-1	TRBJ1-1	CASSLDSGIRNTEAFF	TGCGCCAGCAGCTTGGATTCGGGTATCAGGAACACTGAAGCTTTCTTT
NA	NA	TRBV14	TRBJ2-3	CASSPLGRVGPDTQYF	TGTGCCAGCAGCCCTCTGGGCCGGGTGGGTCCAGATACGCAGTATTTT
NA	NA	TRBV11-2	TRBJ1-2	CASSSPRLSTAGYTF	TGTGCCAGCAGCTCCCCGAGGCTCAGTACCGCGGGCTACACCTTC
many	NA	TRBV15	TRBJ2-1	CATSRVVGGEQFF	TGTGCCACCAGCAGAGTAGTCGGGGGTGAGCAGTTCTTC
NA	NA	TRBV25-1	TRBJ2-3	CASRRGYPTDTQYF	TGTGCCAGCAGGCGCGGCTACCCCACAGATACGCAGTATTTT
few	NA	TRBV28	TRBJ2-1	CASRLGGGPYNEQFF	TGTGCCAGCAGACTAGGGGGGGGACCTTACAATGAGCAGTTCTTC
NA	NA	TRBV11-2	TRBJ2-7	CASSPDVLAYEQYF	TGTGCCAGCAGCCCGGACGTCCTTGCCTACGAGCAGTACTTC